The 14 T cell receptor beta chains below all came from one sample that was sequenced in a study of T cell clonality in common variable immunodeficiency. TCRdb keeps only in-frame clones here, not all; method: immunoSEQ multiplex PCR. Listed for the sample are about 64,000 clones, none seen a single time. Sequencing was done on a sample of peripheral blood mononuclear cells. The receptors here all came from a person aged 18 to 75 in good health.

A note on this clone: Sequencing ends 3 residues short of the CDR3 end; the germline J gene provides the rest. The rearrangement uses TRBV7-9 and TRBJ1-2; TRBD1 agrees at 8 bases. CDR3 length: 14 residues. Germline loops: CDR1 SEHNR, CDR2 FQNEAQ (reference sequence). V shed 4 bases, J shed 2 bases, and the junction held 3 bases outside the gene matches. The CDR3 sequence: CASSSDRDNYGYTF. CDR3 DNA, as far as it was read: TGTGCCAGCAGCTCGGACAGGGACAACTATGGC.

This clone was detected ten times or more. The CDR3 end falls 3 residues outside the read, so it is completed with the germline J gene. The rearrangement links TRBV5-5 to TRBJ1-2; perhaps TRBD1 as D (6 bases). CDR1 SGHKS and CDR2 YYEKEE come from the germline V gene (reference sequence). CDR3 length: 14 residues. V dropped 4 bases and J dropped 7 bases, with 17 bases sitting between them. The CDR3 bases that were read are TGTGCCAGCAGCCCGGACCTCGACAGGAGTGGC. It codes for CASSPDLDRSG. The whole CDR3 protein reads CASSPDLDRSGYTF.

This clone was detected many times. The read ends 3 residues early relative to the CDR3; the germline J gene fills the gap. The chain has TRBV4-2 and TRBJ2-2; TRBD2 matches 8 bases. The CDR3 length is 13 residues. Germline CDR1 LGHNA, CDR2 YNFKEQ. The V gene end was trimmed by 5 bases and the J gene end by 9 bases; junction bases not matched to a gene: 5. The CDR3 bases that were read are TGTGCCAGCAGCATTAGCGGGGTCCGGGAG. Amino acids: CASSISGVRE. The entire CDR3 sequence reads CASSISGVRELFF.

This clone was detected many times. The read ends 3 residues early relative to the CDR3; the germline J gene fills the gap. This chain connects TRBV7-6 to TRBJ2-3; possible D gene TRBD1, 5 bases. The CDR3 has 14 residues. The V gene lost 7 bases and the J gene lost 1 base, with 12 bases spanning the gap. Looked up from germline, CDR1 is SGHVS and CDR2 is FNYEAQ. Incomplete CDR3 DNA: TGTGCCAGCACCTCTTGGGGCGGCACAGATACG. Its protein is CASTSWGGTDT. The entire CDR3 protein is CASTSWGGTDTQYF.

Many counts were recorded for this clone. The observed sequence ends 3 residues before the CDR3 terminus, with the missing tail filled in from the germline J gene. The J gene is TRBJ1-5, the V gene TRBV18; D ambiguous. The CDR3 runs 14 residues. Germline V gene data show CDR1 as KGHSH and CDR2 as LQKENI. V dropped 4 bases and J dropped 0 bases, with 7 bases sitting between them. CDR3 DNA (partial): TGTGCCAGCTCACTACCCTATAGCAATCAGCCC. As protein: CASSLPYSNQP. The entire CDR3 protein reads CASSLPYSNQPQHF.

A few counts support this clone. The read ends 3 residues before the CDR3 terminus; that terminus is restored from the germline J gene. The chain couples TRBV7-6 to TRBJ2-1, with D perhaps matching TRBD2 (5 bases). This CDR3 spans 12 amino acids. CDR1 is SGHVS, CDR2 FNYEAQ, per germline. V gave up 5 bases and J gave up 7 bases, with 9 bases separating them. CDR3 bases read: TGTGCCAGCAGCCCGGGGTTGAATGAG. The encoded protein is CASSPGLNE. The entire CDR3 protein is CASSPGLNEQFF.

This clone was recorded at least ten times. The sequenced fragment ends 3 residues before the CDR3 boundary, so the rest is inferred from the germline J gene. This rearrangement joins TRBV29-1 to TRBJ1-1; maybe TRBD1 (5 bases). V shed 4 bases and J shed 4 bases, with 16 bases lying between them. This CDR3 is built from 14 residues. CDR1 and CDR2 (germline): SQVTM, ANQGSEA. This chain's CDR3 is CSVADMNRRTEAFF. The CDR3 bases that were read are TGCAGCGTTGCCGACATGAACAGGCGCACTGAA.

This clone appeared many times. The DNA ends 3 residues before the CDR3 does, and the rest of the CDR3 is filled in from the germline J gene. The chain links TRBV30 to TRBJ1-5; 10 bases map to TRBD1. V lost 1 base to trimming and J lost 9 bases; unmatched junction nucleotides: 9. Per the germline V gene, CDR1 is GTSNPN and CDR2 is SVGIG (reference sequence). This CDR3 is built from 15 residues. CDR3 DNA (partial): TGTGCCTGGAGTGCTGGGACAGGGGTTTTTTGGCCC. Protein sequence: CAWSAGTGVFWP. The whole CDR3 sequence is CAWSAGTGVFWPQHF.

At least ten counts were recorded for this clone. The CDR3 is cut off 3 residues early in the read; its end comes from the germline J gene. The chain employs TRBV10-3 and TRBJ2-7; possible D gene TRBD2, 5 bases. In germline, CDR1 is ENHRY, CDR2 SYGVKD. Trimming took off 5 bases at V and 2 bases at J, with 10 bases between the two ends. The CDR3 covers 13 residues. The CDR3: CAISQSSAYEQYF. The part of the CDR3 DNA that was read is TGTGCCATCAGTCAGAGTAGCGCCTACGAG.

This clone has at least ten counts. The CDR3 is cut off 3 residues early in the read; its end comes from the germline J gene. J is TRBJ2-7 and V is TRBV20-1; 9 bases line up with TRBD1. The CDR3 covers 13 residues. The trim removed 5 bases at V and 4 bases at J, leaving 6 bases unmatched. Germline V gene sequence: CDR1 DFQATT, CDR2 SNEGSKA (reference sequence). This CDR3 reads CSAETGTGYEQYF. The sequenced part of the CDR3 DNA is TGCAGTGCTGAAACCGGGACAGGGTACGAG.

This clone was detected many times. The read terminates 3 residues ahead of where the CDR3 ends, so the germline J gene completes it. The chain recombines TRBV5-1 with TRBJ1-2, with 7 nucleotides matching TRBD1. CDR1 is SGHRS, CDR2 YFSETQ, per germline. The CDR3 contains 16 residues. The V gene end was trimmed by 5 bases and the J gene end by 4 bases; junction bases not matched to a gene: 14. This CDR3 reads CASSFFGQDQGYGYTF. CDR3 bases read: TGCGCCAGCAGTTTTTTCGGACAGGACCAAGGCTATGGC.

This clone was recorded many times. The read ends 3 residues early relative to the CDR3; the germline J gene fills the gap. The chain couples TRBV19 to TRBJ2-3; TRBD2 is a possible D gene (6 bases). V was cut by 0 bases and J by 0 bases, with 13 bases left in between. CDR3 length equals 17 residues. Germline V gene lookup returns CDR1 LNHDA and CDR2 SQIVND (reference sequence). The CDR3 region is CASSIERGGRSTDTQYF. The sequenced CDR3 bases are TGTGCCAGTAGTATAGAGCGGGGCGGGCGTAGCACAGATACG.

This clone was counted at least ten times. The CDR3 is cut off 3 residues early in the read; its end comes from the germline J gene. This chain joins TRBV29-1 and TRBJ2-7, with 11 positions matching TRBD1. The length of the CDR3 is 13 residues. The junction had 2 bases not matched to a gene; V was cut back by 2 bases and J by 5 bases. Germline V gene lookup returns CDR1 SQVTM and CDR2 ANQGSEA. CDR3 DNA, as far as it was read: TGCAGCGTTGAAAGGGGACAGGGGGACGAG. As protein: CSVERGQGDE. The CDR3 in full is CSVERGQGDEQYF.

This clone showed up many times. The CDR3 is cut off 3 residues early in the read; its end comes from the germline J gene. This chain uses TRBV2 with TRBJ1-2; 7 nucleotides match TRBD1. This CDR3 is 12 amino acids long. From germline, CDR1 is SNHLY and CDR2 FYNNEI. Incomplete CDR3 DNA: TGTGCCAGCAGTCCCCAGGGGGACGGC. Amino acids: CASSPQGDG. In full, the CDR3 is CASSPQGDGYTF.